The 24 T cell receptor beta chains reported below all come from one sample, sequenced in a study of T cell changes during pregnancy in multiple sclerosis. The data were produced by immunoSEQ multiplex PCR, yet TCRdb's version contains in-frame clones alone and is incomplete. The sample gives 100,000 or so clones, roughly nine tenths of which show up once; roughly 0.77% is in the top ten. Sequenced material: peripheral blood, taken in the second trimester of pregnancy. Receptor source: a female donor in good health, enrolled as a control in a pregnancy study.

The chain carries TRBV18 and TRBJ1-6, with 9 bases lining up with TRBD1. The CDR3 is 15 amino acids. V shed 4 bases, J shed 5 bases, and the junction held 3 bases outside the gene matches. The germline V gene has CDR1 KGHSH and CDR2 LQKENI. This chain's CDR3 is CASSRTGVDNSPLHF. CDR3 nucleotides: TGTGCCAGCTCACGGACAGGGGTTGATAATTCACCCCTCCACTTT.

Written as DNA, the CDR3 is TGTGCCTGGGAGGGACAGGGGGCCGGGGAGCTGTTTTTT. This translates into CAWEGQGAGELFF. This chain joins TRBV30 and TRBJ2-2, with 11 bases that match TRBD1. Germline CDR1 and CDR2: GTSNPN and SVGIG (reference sequence). There are 13 residues in the CDR3. With V trimmed by 5 bases and J by 6 bases, 2 bases remained unmatched.

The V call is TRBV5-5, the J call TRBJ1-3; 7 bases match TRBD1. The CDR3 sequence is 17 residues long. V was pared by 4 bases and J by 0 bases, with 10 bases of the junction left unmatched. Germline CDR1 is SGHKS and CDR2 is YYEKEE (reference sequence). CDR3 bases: TGTGCCAGCAGCCCTAGGGGTCAGGGGGACTCTGGAAACACCATATATTTT. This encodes CASSPRGQGDSGNTIYF.

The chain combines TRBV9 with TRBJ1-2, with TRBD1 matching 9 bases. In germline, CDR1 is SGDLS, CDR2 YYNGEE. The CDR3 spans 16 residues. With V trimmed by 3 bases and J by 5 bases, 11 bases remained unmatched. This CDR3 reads CASSATQQGAWYGYTF. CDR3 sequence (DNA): TGTGCCAGCAGCGCCACTCAACAGGGGGCATGGTATGGCTACACCTTC.

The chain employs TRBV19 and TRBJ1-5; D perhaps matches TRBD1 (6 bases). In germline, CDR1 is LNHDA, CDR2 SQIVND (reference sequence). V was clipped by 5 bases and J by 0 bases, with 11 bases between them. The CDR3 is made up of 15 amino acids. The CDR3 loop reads CASSWTENSNQPQHF. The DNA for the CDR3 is TGTGCCAGTAGTTGGACAGAAAATAGCAATCAGCCCCAGCATTTT.

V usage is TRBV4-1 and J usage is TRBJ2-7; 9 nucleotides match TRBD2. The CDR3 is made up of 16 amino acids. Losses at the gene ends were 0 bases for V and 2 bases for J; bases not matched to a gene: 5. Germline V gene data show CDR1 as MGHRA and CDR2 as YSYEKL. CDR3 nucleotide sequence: TGCGCCAGCAGCCAAGATGAGCGGGGGGTTGCCTACGAGCAGTACTTC. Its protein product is CASSQDERGVAYEQYF.

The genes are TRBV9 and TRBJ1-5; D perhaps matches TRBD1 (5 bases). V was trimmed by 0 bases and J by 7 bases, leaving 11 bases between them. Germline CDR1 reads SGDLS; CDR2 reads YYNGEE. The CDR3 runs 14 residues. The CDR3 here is CASSVEAGRQPQHF. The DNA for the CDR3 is TGTGCCAGCAGCGTAGAGGCAGGGAGGCAGCCCCAGCATTTT.

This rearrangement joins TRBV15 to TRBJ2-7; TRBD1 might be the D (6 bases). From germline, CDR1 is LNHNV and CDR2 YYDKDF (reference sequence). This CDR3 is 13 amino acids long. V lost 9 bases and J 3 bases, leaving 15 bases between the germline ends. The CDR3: CATARQGGYEQYF. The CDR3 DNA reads TGTGCCACAGCAAGACAAGGGGGCTACGAGCAGTACTTC.

CDR3 nucleotides: TGTGCCAGCAGCTTAGGCATTGGGAGGTTCTCCTATAATTCACCCCTCCACTTT. This encodes CASSLGIGRFSYNSPLHF. The gene calls are TRBV7-6 and TRBJ1-6; D not certain. V lost 1 base to trimming and J lost 0 bases, with 13 bases between them. The CDR3 sequence is 18 residues long. In germline, CDR1 is SGHVS, CDR2 FNYEAQ.

The CDR3 region is CASSVAGAADTQYF. CDR3 DNA: TGTGCCAGCAGCGTAGCGGGAGCAGCAGATACGCAGTATTTT. The chain couples TRBV6-4 to TRBJ2-3, with 9 bases fitting TRBD2. V was clipped by 6 bases and J by 4 bases; unmatched bases: 5. This CDR3 is 14 amino acids long. Germline lookup yields CDR1 MRHNA and CDR2 SNTAGT.

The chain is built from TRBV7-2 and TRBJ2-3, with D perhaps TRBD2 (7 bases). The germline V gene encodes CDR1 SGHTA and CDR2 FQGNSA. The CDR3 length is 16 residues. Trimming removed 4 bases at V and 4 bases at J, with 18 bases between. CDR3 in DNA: TGTGCCAGCAGCTCGAGGGGGGGCAGGGGCTCAGATACGCAGTATTTT. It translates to CASSSRGGRGSDTQYF. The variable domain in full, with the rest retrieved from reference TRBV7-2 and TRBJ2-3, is GAGVSQSPSNKVTEKGKDVELRCDPISGHTALYWYRQSLGQGLEFLIYFQGNSAPDKSGLPSDRFSAERTGGSVSTLTIQRTQQEDSAVYLCASSSRGGRGSDTQYFGPGTRLTVL.

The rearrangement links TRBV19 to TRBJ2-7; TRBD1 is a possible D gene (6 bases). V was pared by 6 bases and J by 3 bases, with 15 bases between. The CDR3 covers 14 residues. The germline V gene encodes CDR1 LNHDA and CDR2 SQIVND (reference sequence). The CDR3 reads CASSPRGQSYEQYF. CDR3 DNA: TGTGCCAGTAGCCCACGAGGACAGAGCTACGAGCAGTACTTC.

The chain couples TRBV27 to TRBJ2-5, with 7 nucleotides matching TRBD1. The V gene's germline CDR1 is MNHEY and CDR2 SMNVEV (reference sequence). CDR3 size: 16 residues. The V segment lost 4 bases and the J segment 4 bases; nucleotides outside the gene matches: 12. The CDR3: CASSSTTGPRRETQYF. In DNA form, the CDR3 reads TGTGCCAGCAGTTCAACGACAGGGCCCCGAAGAGAGACCCAGTACTTC.

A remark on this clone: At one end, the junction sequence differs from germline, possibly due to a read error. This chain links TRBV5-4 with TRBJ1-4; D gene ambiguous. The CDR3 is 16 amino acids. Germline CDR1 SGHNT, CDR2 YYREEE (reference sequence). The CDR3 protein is CASSQDKGGTNEKLFF. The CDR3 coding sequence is TGCGCCAGCAGCCAAGATAAAGGAGGAACTAATGAAAAACTGTTTTTT.

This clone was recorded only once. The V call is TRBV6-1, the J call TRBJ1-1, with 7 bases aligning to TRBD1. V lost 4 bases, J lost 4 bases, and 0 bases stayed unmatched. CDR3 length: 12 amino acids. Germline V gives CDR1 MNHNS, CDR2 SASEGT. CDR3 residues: CASSGQGTEAFF. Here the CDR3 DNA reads TGTGCCAGCAGTGGACAGGGCACTGAAGCTTTCTTT.

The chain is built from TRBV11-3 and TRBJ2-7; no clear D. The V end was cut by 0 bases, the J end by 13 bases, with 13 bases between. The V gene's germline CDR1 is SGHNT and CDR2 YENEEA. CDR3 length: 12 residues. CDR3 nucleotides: TGTGCCAGCAGCTTAGAGGGTAGCCGCGTCTACTTC. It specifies CASSLEGSRVYF. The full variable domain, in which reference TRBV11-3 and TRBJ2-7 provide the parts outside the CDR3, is EAGVVQSPRYKIIEKKQPVAFWCNPISGHNTLYWYLQNLGQGPELLIRYENEEAVDDSQLPKDRFSAERLKGVDSTLKIQPAELGDSAVYLCASSLEGSRVYFGPGTRLTVT.

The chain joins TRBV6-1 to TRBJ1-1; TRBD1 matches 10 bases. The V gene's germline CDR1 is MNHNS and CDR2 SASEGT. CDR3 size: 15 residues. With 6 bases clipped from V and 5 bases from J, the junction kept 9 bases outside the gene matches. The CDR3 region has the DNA TGTGCCAGCAGGCCGGGACAGGGGTCGTTGACTGAAGCTTTCTTT. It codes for CASRPGQGSLTEAFF.

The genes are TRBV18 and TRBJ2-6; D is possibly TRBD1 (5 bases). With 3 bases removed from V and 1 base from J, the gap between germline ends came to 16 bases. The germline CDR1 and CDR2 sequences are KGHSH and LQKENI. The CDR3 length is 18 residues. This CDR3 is CASSPQPGSPSGANVLTF. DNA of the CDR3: TGTGCCAGCTCACCGCAGCCAGGGTCCCCATCTGGGGCCAACGTCCTGACTTTC.

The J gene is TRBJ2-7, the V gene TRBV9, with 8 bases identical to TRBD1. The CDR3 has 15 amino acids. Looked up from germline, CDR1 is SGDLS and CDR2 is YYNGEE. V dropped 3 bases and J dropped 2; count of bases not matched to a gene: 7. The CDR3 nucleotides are TGTGCCAGCAGCGCTGACAGGGGCCCCCCCTACGAGCAGTACTTC. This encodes CASSADRGPPYEQYF.

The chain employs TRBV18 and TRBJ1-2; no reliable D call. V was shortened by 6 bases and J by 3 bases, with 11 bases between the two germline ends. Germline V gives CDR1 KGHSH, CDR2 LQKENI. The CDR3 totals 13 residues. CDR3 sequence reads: CASSPGLDYGYTF. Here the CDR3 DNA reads TGTGCCAGCTCGCCGGGGTTGGACTATGGCTACACCTTC.

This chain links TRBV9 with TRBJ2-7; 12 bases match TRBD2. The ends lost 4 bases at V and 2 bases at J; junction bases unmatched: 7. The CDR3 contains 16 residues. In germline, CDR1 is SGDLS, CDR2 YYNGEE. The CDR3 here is CASSNGLAGNPYEQYF. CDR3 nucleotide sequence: TGTGCCAGCAGCAACGGACTAGCGGGGAACCCCTACGAGCAGTACTTC.

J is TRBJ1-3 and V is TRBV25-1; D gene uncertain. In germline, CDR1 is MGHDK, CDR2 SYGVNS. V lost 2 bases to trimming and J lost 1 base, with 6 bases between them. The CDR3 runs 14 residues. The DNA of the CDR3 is TGTGCCAGCAGTGAAGGGGAGTCTGGAAACACCATATATTTT. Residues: CASSEGESGNTIYF.

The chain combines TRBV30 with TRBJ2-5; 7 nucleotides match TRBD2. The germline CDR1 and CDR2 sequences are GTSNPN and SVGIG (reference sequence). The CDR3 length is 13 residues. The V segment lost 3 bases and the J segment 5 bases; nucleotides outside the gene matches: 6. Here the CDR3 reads CAWSRLARETQYF. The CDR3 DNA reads TGTGCCTGGAGCAGACTAGCTAGGGAGACCCAGTACTTC.

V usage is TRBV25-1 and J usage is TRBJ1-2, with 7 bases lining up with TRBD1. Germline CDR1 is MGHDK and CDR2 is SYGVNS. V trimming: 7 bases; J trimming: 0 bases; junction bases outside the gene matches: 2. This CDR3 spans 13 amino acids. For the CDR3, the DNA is TGTGCCAGCATAGGGGGCTCTAACTATGGCTACACCTTC. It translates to CASIGGSNYGYTF.